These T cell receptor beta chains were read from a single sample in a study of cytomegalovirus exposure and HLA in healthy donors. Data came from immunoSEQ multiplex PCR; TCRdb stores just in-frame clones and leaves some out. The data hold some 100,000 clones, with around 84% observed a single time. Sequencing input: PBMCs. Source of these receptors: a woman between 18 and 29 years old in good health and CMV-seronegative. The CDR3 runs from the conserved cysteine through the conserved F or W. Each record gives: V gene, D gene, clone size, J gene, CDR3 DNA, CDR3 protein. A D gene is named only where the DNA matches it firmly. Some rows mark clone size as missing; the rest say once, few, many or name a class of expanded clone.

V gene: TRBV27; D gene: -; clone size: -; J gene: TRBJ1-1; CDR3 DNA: TGTGCCAGCAGTTCCTCCCGCCGGGGGATCATGAACACTGAAGCTTTCTTT; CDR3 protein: CASSSSRRGIMNTEAFF
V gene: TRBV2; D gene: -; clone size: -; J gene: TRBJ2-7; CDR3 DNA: TGTGCCAGCAGTGGCGGGACTCCACTCTACGAGCAGTACTTC; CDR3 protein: CASSGGTPLYEQYF
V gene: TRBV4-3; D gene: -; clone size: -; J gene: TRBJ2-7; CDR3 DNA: TGCGCCAGCAGCCAAGAACGGGGGGCGGGGGAGCAGTACTTC; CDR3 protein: CASSQERGAGEQYF
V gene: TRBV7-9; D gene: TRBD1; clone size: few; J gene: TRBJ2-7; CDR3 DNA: TGTGCCAGCAGCTTAGTCGGCAGGGGACAGTACGAGCAGTACTTC; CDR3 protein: CASSLVGRGQYEQYF
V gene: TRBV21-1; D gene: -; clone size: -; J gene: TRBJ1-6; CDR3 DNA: TGTGCCAGCAGCAAAATTGGAACAGAGGGCAGGATTTCACCCCTCCACTTT; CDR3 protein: CASSKIGTEGRISPLHF
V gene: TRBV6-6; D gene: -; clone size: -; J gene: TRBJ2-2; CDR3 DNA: TGTGCCAGCAGTTACTCGGGGAGACACGCCGGGGAGCTGTTTTTT; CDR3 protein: CASSYSGRHAGELFF
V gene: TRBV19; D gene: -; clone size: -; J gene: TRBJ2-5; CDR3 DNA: TGTGCCAGTAGTATAAACGGAGGCCAAGAGACCCAGTACTTC; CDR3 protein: CASSINGGQETQYF
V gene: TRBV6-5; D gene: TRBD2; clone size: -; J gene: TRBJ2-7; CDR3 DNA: TGTGCCAGCAGTCGCCCGGGGACTAGCGGATACGAGCAGTACTTC; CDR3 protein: CASSRPGTSGYEQYF
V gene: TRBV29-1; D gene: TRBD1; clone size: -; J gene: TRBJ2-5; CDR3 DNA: TGCAGCGTGGGACCGACGGGACAGGAGACCCAGTACTTC; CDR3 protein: CSVGPTGQETQYF
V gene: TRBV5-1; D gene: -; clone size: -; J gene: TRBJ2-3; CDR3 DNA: TGCGCCAGCAATCAACTAGCTTACCGCACAGATACGCAGTATTTT; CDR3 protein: CASNQLAYRTDTQYF
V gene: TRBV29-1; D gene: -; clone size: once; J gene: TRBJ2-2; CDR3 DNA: TGCAGCGTTGGACCAGGGGTGAACACCGGGGAGCTGTTTTTT; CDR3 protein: CSVGPGVNTGELFF
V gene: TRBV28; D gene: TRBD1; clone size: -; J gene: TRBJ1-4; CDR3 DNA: TGTGCCAGGAGAGGGACAGGGGGGTTTAGGAAACTGTTTTTT; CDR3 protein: CARRGTGGFRKLFF
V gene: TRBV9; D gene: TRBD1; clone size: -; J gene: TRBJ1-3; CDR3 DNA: TGTGCCAGCAGCGTAGCTGGGCAGGGGGCCTCTGGAAACACCATATATTTT; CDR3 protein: CASSVAGQGASGNTIYF
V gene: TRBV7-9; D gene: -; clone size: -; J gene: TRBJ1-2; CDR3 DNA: TGTGCCAGCAGCCTCGGGGAGCTCCGGGGCTACACCTTC; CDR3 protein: CASSLGELRGYTF
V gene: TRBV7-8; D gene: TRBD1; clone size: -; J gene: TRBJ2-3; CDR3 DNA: TGTGCCAGCAGCTTTGGGGACAGGGGATTCGGAGATACGCAGTATTTT; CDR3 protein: CASSFGDRGFGDTQYF
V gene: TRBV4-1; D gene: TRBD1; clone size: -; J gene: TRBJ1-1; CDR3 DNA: TGCGCCAGCAGCCAAGTTAAAGAGGACAGGGGGCCGTTTTTCCCGTTATTGGAGTCTTTCTTT; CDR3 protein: CASSQVKEDRGPFFPLLESFF
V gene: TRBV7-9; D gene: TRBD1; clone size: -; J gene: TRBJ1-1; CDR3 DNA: TGTGCCAGCAGCTTCCCCGACAGGGACACTGAAGCTTTCTTT; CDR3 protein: CASSFPDRDTEAFF
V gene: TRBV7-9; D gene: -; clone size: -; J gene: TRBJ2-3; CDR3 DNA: TGTTCCAGCAGCAGCAGACTAGTTCGGGTCGATACGCAGTATTTT; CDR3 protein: CSSSSRLVRVDTQYF
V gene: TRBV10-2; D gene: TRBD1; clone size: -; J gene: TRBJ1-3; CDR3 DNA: TGCGCCAGCAGTGAACAGGGGGCTGGAAACACCATATATTTT; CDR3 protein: CASSEQGAGNTIYF
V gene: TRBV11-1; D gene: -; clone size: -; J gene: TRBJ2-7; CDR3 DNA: TGTGCCAGCAGCTTAGTAGGTGGCAGGGGAGTTTCCGAGCAGTACTTC; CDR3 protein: CASSLVGGRGVSEQYF
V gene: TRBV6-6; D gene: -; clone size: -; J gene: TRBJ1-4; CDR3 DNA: TGTGCCAGCAGTTCTCCTAATCAGGGGTCTAATGAAAAACTGTTTTTT; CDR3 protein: CASSSPNQGSNEKLFF
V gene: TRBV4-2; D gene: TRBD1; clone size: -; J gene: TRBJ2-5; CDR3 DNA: TGTGCCAGCAGCCAAACAGGGGTGATGGAGACCCAGTACTTC; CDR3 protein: CASSQTGVMETQYF
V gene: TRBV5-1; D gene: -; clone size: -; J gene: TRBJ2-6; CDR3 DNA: TGCGCCAGCAGCTTGGCGGTTGGGGCCAACGTCCTGACTTTC; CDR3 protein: CASSLAVGANVLTF
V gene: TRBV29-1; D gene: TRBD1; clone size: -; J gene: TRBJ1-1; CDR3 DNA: TGCAGCGTTAGGGACAGGGGATACACTGAAGCTTTCTTT; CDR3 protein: CSVRDRGYTEAFF
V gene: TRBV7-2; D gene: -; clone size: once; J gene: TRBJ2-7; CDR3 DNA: TGTGCCAGCAGCCGACAGACGAACTACGAGCAGTACTTC; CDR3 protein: CASSRQTNYEQYF
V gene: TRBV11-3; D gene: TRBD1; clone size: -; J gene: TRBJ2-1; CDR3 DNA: TGTGCCAGCAGCCCAGGGACAGGGGGCCACTGGGATGAGCAGTTCTTC; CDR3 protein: CASSPGTGGHWDEQFF
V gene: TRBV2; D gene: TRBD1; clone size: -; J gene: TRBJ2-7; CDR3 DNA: TGTGCCAGCAAGGTGGACAGGGTACGACCCTACGAGCAGTACTTC; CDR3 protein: CASKVDRVRPYEQYF
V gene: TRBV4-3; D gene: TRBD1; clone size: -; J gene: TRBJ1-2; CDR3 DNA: TGCGCCAGCAGCCTACAGGGGGCCTATGGCTACACCTTC; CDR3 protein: CASSLQGAYGYTF
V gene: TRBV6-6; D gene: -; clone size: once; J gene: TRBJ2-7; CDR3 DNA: TGTGCCAGCAGTTACTCCCCGCAGGACGGGGGATACGAGCAGTACTTC; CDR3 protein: CASSYSPQDGGYEQYF
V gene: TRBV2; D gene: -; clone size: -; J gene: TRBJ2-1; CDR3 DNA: TGTGCCAGCAGCGCCGGGACTTTAAATGAGCAGTTCTTC; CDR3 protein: CASSAGTLNEQFF